At least ten counts were recorded for the clone carrying this T cell receptor (beta chain). Antigen specificity is unknown. This sample stems from a study of T cell repertoires in cytomegalovirus infection. Across the study: Public TCR beta signatures were indicative of both CMV infection and a matching HLA type. General study points: Ex vivo responses were dominated by HLA-C-restricted CMV-specific TCR beta clonotypes.

TCRdb called the reads again in MiXCR, with one record for every CDR3 protein. The sample contains approximately 990,000 distinct CDR3 sequences, around 32% of which appear only once. The germline CDR1 and CDR2 sequences are SEHNR and FQNEAQ (reference sequence). This CDR3 spans 15 amino acids. V gave up 5 bases and J gave up 4 bases, with 15 bases separating them. This clonotype was sampled from a human donor in good health (CMV status not recorded). Some clones in this sample may be carry-over from other donors' samples. The chain carries TRBV7-9 and TRBJ1-5; maybe TRBD1 (6 bases). Specimen: cultured CD8+ T cells from PBMCs, collected from culture after CMV antigen stimulation. As DNA, the CDR3 is TGTGCCAGCAGCCCTACCCTAGGGGGAAATCAGCCCCAGCATTTT. It specifies CASSPTLGGNQPQHF. Full variable domain (rest looked up from reference TRBV7-9 and TRBJ1-5): DTGVSQNPRHKITKRGQNVTFRCDPISEHNRLYWYRQTLGQGPEFLTYFQNEAQLEKSRLLSDRFSAERPKGSFSTLEIQRTEQGDSAMYLCASSPTLGGNQPQHFGDGTRLSIL.